This T cell receptor beta chain came from a study of Ad26.COV2.S vaccination and SARS-CoV-2 variants (dated by TCRdb to the early 2020s). At the level of the whole study: Vaccine-arm donors came from COV1001, a multicentre, randomized, double-blind, placebo-controlled phase I-IIa trial of Ad26.COV2.S in healthy adults. Dosing of Ad26.COV2.S was intramuscular, at either 5x10^10 or 1x10^11 viral particles, delivered as one shot or as two shots spaced 56 days apart. The specificity and breadth of SARS-CoV-2-reactive T cell receptors after Ad26.COV2.S vaccination were assessed by TCRbeta repertoire sequencing. The TCR-sequenced set comprised about 32 samples: approximately 19 Ad26.COV2.S vaccine recipients, 5 placebo recipients and 8 SARS-CoV-2 convalescent individuals. Participants in the trial were split at random into five groups of five each, receiving low-dose or high-dose Ad26.COV2.S once or twice, or else placebo on both occasions. Throughout the experiments and outcome assessment, investigators stayed blinded to trial group allocation.

Beyond this particular receptor, the publication reports: Higher spike-specific TCR breadth was observed in Ad26.COV2.S recipients than in placebo recipients (P = 0.0014). Vaccine and placebo recipients had comparable non-spike TCR breadth, which fits with the vaccine containing only spike. According to the authors, total T cell responses may have been underestimated by the TCR breadth and depth analyses. Comparing responses between vaccine doses or regimens was not something the study was powered to do. Substantial breadth of spike-specific CD8+ and CD4+ T cell responses was reported after vaccination.

Comments on this clone: What antigen it recognizes has not been identified. Base quality data are lacking; no much larger clone is found one base away.

The immunoSEQ Assay was used to sequence TCRbeta CDR3 regions. After extraction, genomic DNA underwent amplification by bias-controlled multiplex PCR, followed by high-throughput sequencing. Regarding the original processing steps: To quantify the absolute abundance of every unique TCRbeta CDR3 region, sequences were collapsed and filtered. Usable DNA was measured by amplifying reference genes present in all nucleated cells, and TCRbeta template counts were normalized to that usable DNA to estimate T cell fraction. Repertoire TCRs were annotated as SARS-CoV-2-specific by exact matching of V gene, CDR3 amino acid sequence and J gene to a known reactive TCR set. MIRA supplied the reference SARS-CoV-2 TCR set, which was filtered for enrichment in COVID-19-positive ImmuneCODE repertoires so that public or cross-reactive TCRs were removed. Using the MIRA antigens, annotated TCRs were further analysed by specific ORF or by position within an ORF. Breadth was defined as the number of annotated unique rearrangements divided by the total number of unique productive rearrangements, and depth was defined as the summed frequency of the annotated unique rearrangements. TCR breadth was compared between groups using two-sided Wilcoxon rank-sum tests. TCRdb's version of the immuneACCESS table is confined to in-frame rearrangements and falls short of the full clone set. An unresolved V gene accounts for under half of the shortfall where checked; the remainder is of unknown origin. The DNA was the basis for D and trimming; V, J and clone size are from that table. The sample table contains fewer than 400,000 clones; only one count was recorded for approximately 91% of them. The ten biggest clones cover 3.5% of the sample.

The germline V gene (reference sequence) provides CDR1 LNHDA and CDR2 SQIVND. The CDR3 sequence holds 14 residues, the cysteine and phenylalanine included. The kept DNA is CDR3 alone, 42 bases in frame from the first base. Compared with germline, V lacks 7 bases and J lacks 5 bases; bases without a gene match: 7. In the paper's terms, the treatment or condition label means: roughly 18 received Ad26.COV2.S at low or high dose, single or two shots; roughly 5 received placebo; per-sample allocation not given. For vaccine and placebo recipients, repertoires were sequenced using samples collected on day 63 after the first injection. Cohort 1b enrolled 20 to 30 adults aged 18-55 years at a single site in Boston, USA, between 29 July and 7 August 2020. Ad26.COV2.S was a replication-incompetent adenovirus type 26 vector expressing a prefusion-stabilized SARS-CoV-2 spike protein from the original Wuhan strain.

The sample was peripheral blood, taken in a trial of Ad26.COV2.S vaccine versus placebo. This chain is built from TRBV19 and TRBJ1-1, with 10 bases aligning to TRBD1. The receptor's source is a person between 18 and 65 years old who received the Ad26.COV2.S COVID-19 vaccine or a placebo. At the DNA level, the sequence is TGTGCCAGTAAACGGACAGGGGGAGAAACTGAAGCTTTCTTT. It translates to CASKRTGGETEAFF.